This T cell receptor (beta chain) was sequenced for a study of human T cells and chemical hapten exposure. Overall study: Across the whole study, which lasted around 24 weeks, patients were given diphenylcyclopropenone on the scalp once a week.

This clonotype appeared a few times. Unmatched junction bases numbered 12, after V lost 7 bases and J lost 9 bases. CDR3 size: 15 residues. Germline V lookup: CDR1 SGHTA, CDR2 FQGNSA. Sample time point: patch test 2, 6 weeks after DPC sensitization. Treatment: therapeutic diphenylcyclopropenone sensitization with weekly scalp DPC. Blood draws came before every patch-test application. Donation of samples came from alopecia patients who were 18 to 70 years old and suitable for DPC. TCRdb reprocessed the RACE reads via MiXCR and lists one record per CDR3 protein. The table shows more than 90,000 distinct CDR3 sequences, with approximately 10% occurring only once.

This clonotype originated in a woman aged 40-49 years with alopecia areata. Some clones in this sample may be carry-over from other donors' samples. The input for sequencing was whole blood, taken in connection with sensitization to the hapten diphenylcyclopropenone (DPC). V is TRBV7-2 and J is TRBJ2-1, with 10 bases fitting TRBD2. CDR3 in DNA: TGTGCCAGCACCACGGGAGCGGGGGGGCTTCGTGAGCAGTTCTTC. It is translated as CASTTGAGGLREQFF.